This T cell receptor beta chain originates from a study of spatial heterogeneity in lung cancer. Looking at the study overall: Beta-chain sequences consistently outnumbered alpha-chain sequences in detection. The study found that TCR transcript counts in tumor regions correlated strongly with a matched bulk RNA-seq T cell module score. Study results and limitations: Intratumoral expanded alpha and beta TCR counts were found to track tumor mutation counts.

The V and J ends lost 3 bases and 2 bases respectively, with 11 bases between them. Germline V CDR1 and CDR2: MNHEY, SMNVEV (reference sequence). This CDR3 region has 14 residues. TCRdb independently ran MiXCR on the 5' RACE reads; one entry per CDR3 protein. The sample shows approximately 23,000 distinct CDR3 sequences, 4.8% of them seen only once. Stated time point: sample taken at primary tumor resection. Regarding this clonotype: Its antigen is unidentified.

The rearrangement links TRBV27 to TRBJ2-7; tentatively, D is TRBD2 (6 bases). Sequencing was performed on lung tumor tissue, taken at surgery. This clonotype was obtained from a male donor with early-stage non-small cell lung cancer. The CDR3 DNA is TGTGCCAGCAGTTTTAGGACGGGAGCCTACGAGCAGTACTTC. Amino acids: CASSFRTGAYEQYF.